This passage covers 15 T cell receptor beta chains from one sample sequenced in a study of monozygotic twins with inflammatory bowel disease (dated by TCRdb to between 2017 and 2020). Libraries were prepared through 5' RACE. The instrument was an Illumina HiSeq 2500. The reads underwent TCRdb reprocessing, giving one record for each CDR3 protein sequence and no DNA. This sample's table lists some 440,000 distinct CDR3 sequences. About 2.2% of the sample comes from the top ten. Input material: blood. The receptors derive from a human donor with ulcerative colitis or Crohn's disease, or a healthy co-twin of an affected twin (not recorded which).

V usage is TRBV7-8 and J usage is TRBJ2-2. Germline V gene sequence: CDR1 SGHVS, CDR2 FQNEAQ. The length of the CDR3 is 16 residues. The CDR3 sequence: CASSLGGYANTGELFF.

This rearrangement joins TRBV7-2 to TRBJ2-7. CDR1 and CDR2 (germline): SGHTA, FQGNSA. This CDR3 has 14 residues. The CDR3 sequence: CASSFSGLSYEQYF.

The chain couples TRBV7-9 to TRBJ1-5. Germline CDR1 is SEHNR and CDR2 is FQNEAQ (reference sequence). This CDR3 is 14 amino acids long. The CDR3 sequence: CASSHLDPTQPQHF.

This rearrangement joins TRBV20-1 to TRBJ2-3. Germline values: CDR1 DFQATT, CDR2 SNEGSKA (reference sequence). There are 11 residues in the CDR3. The CDR3 here is CSATGADTQYF.

The genes are TRBV7-3 and TRBJ1-1; TCRdb's assignment of TRBD1 cannot be checked, as there is no DNA. In germline, CDR1 is SGHTA, CDR2 FQGTGA. CDR3 length: 14 amino acids. The CDR3 loop reads CASSFVRGTTEAFF.

The J gene is TRBJ2-1, the V gene TRBV5-1; the TCRdb call, TRBD2, lacks DNA for checking. Germline CDR1 and CDR2: SGHRS and YFSETQ. This CDR3 comprises 13 residues. CDR3 residues: CASRSPAGNEQFF. Variable domain in full (rest from reference TRBV5-1 and TRBJ2-1): KAGVTQTPRYLIKTRGQQVTLSCSPISGHRSVSWYQQTPGQGLQFLFEYFSETQRNKGNFPGRFSGRQFSNSRSEMNVSTLELGDSALYLCASRSPAGNEQFFGPGTRLTVL.

V and J are TRBV27 and TRBJ1-6; TCRdb reports TRBD1, a call that lacks DNA to check it against. Germline CDR1 and CDR2: MNHEY and SMNVEV (reference sequence). The CDR3 runs 13 residues. The CDR3 loop reads CASRPGPGSPLHF.

The chain carries TRBV12-5 and TRBJ2-7. This CDR3 region has 13 residues. Germline V gives CDR1 LGHNT, CDR2 FRNRAP. This CDR3 is CASGSGGRYEQYF.

The gene calls are TRBV6-5 and TRBJ1-2. The CDR3 has 14 amino acids. Germline lookup yields CDR1 MNHEY and CDR2 SVGAGI. The CDR3 loop reads CASSSGSANYGYTF.

The rearrangement links TRBV6-2 or TRBV6-3 to TRBJ2-1; TCRdb reports TRBD1, a call that lacks DNA to check it against. There are 15 residues in the CDR3. CDR1 and CDR2 from the germline V gene are MNHEY and SVGEGT. The CDR3 is CASSQVGGTYNEQFF.

This rearrangement joins TRBV5-4 to TRBJ2-3. Germline V gene data show CDR1 as SGHNT and CDR2 as YYREEE (reference sequence). There are 15 residues in the CDR3. The CDR3 is CASSLGPSSTDTQYF.

The chain is built from TRBV7-2 and TRBJ1-3. Germline assignment: CDR1 SGHTA and CDR2 FQGNSA. The CDR3 has 13 residues. Here the CDR3 reads CASSQFLEDTIYF.

The chain recombines TRBV4-3 with TRBJ1-5. The CDR3 sequence is 14 residues long. From germline, CDR1 is LGHNA and CDR2 YSLEER. The CDR3 protein is CASSQEYRNQPQHF.

J is TRBJ1-2 and V is TRBV7-3; the D call from TCRdb, TRBD1, cannot be confirmed without DNA. The V gene's germline CDR1 is SGHTA and CDR2 FQGTGA. The CDR3 covers 15 residues. The CDR3 sequence: CASSAGQGESYGYTF.

The chain links TRBV12-3 or TRBV12-4 to TRBJ1-2; the TCRdb D gene call, TRBD1, has no DNA to confirm it. The CDR3 has 12 residues. The CDR3 reads CASSLFGTEDTF.